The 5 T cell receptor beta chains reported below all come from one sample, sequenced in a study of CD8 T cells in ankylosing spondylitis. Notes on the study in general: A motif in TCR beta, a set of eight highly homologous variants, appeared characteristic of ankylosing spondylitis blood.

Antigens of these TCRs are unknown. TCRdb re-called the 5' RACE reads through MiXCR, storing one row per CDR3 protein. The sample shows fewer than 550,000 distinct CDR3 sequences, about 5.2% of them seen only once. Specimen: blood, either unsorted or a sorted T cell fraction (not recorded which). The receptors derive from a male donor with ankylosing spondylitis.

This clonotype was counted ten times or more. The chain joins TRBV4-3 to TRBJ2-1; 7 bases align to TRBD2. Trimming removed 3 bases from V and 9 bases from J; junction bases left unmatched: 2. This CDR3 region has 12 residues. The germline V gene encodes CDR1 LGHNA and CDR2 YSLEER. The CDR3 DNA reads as TGCGCCAGCAGCCAGCGCGGGGGTGAGCAGTTCTTC. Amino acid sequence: CASSQRGGEQFF.

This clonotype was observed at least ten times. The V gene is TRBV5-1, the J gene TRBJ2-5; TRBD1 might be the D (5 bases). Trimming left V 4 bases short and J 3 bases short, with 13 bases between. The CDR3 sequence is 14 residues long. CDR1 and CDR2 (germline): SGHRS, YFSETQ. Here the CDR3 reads CASSARQIEETQYF. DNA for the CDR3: TGCGCCAGCAGCGCCAGACAGATTGAAGAGACCCAGTACTTC.

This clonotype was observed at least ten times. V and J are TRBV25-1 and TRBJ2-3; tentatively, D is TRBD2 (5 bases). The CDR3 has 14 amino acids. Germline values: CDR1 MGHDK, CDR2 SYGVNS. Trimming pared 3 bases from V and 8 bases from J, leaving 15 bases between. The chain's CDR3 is CASSDSDWLATQYF. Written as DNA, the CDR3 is TGTGCCAGCAGTGATTCGGACTGGCTCGCTACGCAGTATTTT.

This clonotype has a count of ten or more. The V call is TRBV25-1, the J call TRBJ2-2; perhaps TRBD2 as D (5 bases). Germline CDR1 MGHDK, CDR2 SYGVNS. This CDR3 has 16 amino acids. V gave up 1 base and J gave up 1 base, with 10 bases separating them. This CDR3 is CASSESTSGNTGELFF. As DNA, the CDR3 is TGTGCCAGCAGTGAATCCACCAGCGGGAACACCGGGGAGCTGTTTTTT.

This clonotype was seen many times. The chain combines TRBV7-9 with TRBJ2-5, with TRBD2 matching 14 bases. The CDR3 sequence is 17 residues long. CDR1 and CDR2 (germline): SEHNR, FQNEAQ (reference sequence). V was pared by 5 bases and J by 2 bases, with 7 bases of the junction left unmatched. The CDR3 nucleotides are TGTGCCAGCAGCCCCGGGACTAGCGGGAGACGGCAAGAGACCCAGTACTTC. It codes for CASSPGTSGRRQETQYF.